This TCR beta chain was retrieved from a study of blood T cells in healthy people across ages. In its sample, this clonotype was seen a few times. The authors ran a second PCR of roughly 6 to 12 cycles using a sample-barcoded 5' primer and a J-beta primer mix. The template-switch adaptor, which had 12 random nucleotides, put a tag on each cDNA molecule. The yield of each sample was at least 2.5 million CDR3-containing paired-end reads. MiXCR was run by TCRdb on the 5' RACE reads, yielding one entry per CDR3 protein. The sample records about a million distinct CDR3 sequences, approximately 50% being singletons. Each of the donors had 8 to 10 milliliters of peripheral blood drawn into EDTA-treated Vacutainer tubes. Every sample yielded at least 6.5 million isolated PBMCs. The CDR3 covers 16 residues. J gave up 0 bases and V 6 bases, and 9 bases lay outside the gene matches. Germline V gives CDR1 MNHNS, CDR2 SASEGT.

What was sequenced was blood. The receptor's source is a woman aged 60-75 years in good health. V and J are TRBV6-1 and TRBJ2-7; 9 bases are a match to TRBD1. The CDR3 protein is CASRTPGTGNSYEQYF. DNA of the CDR3: TGTGCCAGCAGGACGCCGGGGACAGGGAACTCCTACGAGCAGTACTTC.